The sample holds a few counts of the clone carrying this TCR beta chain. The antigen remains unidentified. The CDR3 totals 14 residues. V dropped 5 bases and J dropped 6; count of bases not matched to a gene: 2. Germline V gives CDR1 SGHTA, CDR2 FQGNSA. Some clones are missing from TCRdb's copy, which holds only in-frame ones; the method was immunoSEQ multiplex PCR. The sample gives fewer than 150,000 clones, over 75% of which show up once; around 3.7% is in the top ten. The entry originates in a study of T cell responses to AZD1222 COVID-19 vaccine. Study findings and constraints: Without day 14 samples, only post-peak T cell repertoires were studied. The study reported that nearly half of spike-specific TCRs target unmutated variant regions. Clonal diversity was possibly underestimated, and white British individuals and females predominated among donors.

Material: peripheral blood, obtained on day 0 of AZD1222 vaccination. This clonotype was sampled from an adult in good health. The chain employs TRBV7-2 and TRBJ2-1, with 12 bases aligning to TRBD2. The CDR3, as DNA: TGTGCCAGCAGCCCGGGACTAGCGGGCAATGAGCAGTTCTTC. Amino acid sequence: CASSPGLAGNEQFF.